A single sample is the source of the 14 T cell receptor beta chains below, sequenced in a study of identical twins (dated by TCRdb to between 2015 and 2016). Libraries came from 5' RACE. TCRdb names Illumina HiSeq 2000 as the instrument used. TCRdb redid the processing of the public reads, applying fastp at Q25 and MiXCR, and retained in-frame beta chains. Each entry is one CDR3 protein sequence, shown with its most common DNA and genes. The sample table records more than 650,000 distinct CDR3 sequences; roughly 6% of these occur just once. The biggest ten clones account for roughly 1.6% of the sample. The sequenced sample was naive T cells sorted from blood. Taken with the paper, the label for cell subset or site translates to: cells isolated with a human naive T-cell isolation kit. Every receptor here comes from a man aged 18-30 years in good health.

This clonotype came up many times. The V and J genes are TRBV4-3 and TRBJ2-2, with D possibly being TRBD2 (5 bases). Germline CDR1 and CDR2: LGHNA and YSLEER. The V and J ends lost 2 bases and 8 bases respectively, with 15 bases between them. The CDR3 is 15 amino acids. This CDR3 is CASSQTGFFPGELFF. CDR3 bases: TGCGCCAGCAGCCAAACGGGATTTTTTCCTGGGGAGCTGTTTTTT.

This chain connects TRBV15 to TRBJ1-3, with D uncertain. V was cut by 0 bases and J by 0 bases, with 6 bases left in between. The CDR3 runs 15 residues. Germline V gene sequence: CDR1 LNHNV, CDR2 YYDKDF (reference sequence). CDR3 DNA: TGTGCCACCAGCAGAGATCGGATCTCTGGAAACACCATATATTTT. Translating gives CATSRDRISGNTIYF.

The rearrangement uses TRBV6-2 or TRBV6-3 and TRBJ2-6; D is possibly TRBD1 (6 bases). CDR1 and CDR2 from the germline V gene are MNHEY and SVGEGT. This CDR3 is 13 amino acids long. CDR3 in amino acids: CASRDIDLGVLTF. CDR3 DNA: TGTGCAAGCCGGGACATCGACCTAGGAGTCCTGACTTTC.

The chain joins TRBV18 to TRBJ2-1; D possibly corresponds to TRBD1 (6 bases). The CDR3 has 14 residues. The germline gives CDR1 KGHSH, CDR2 LQKENI. The V gene lost 3 bases and the J gene lost 9 bases, with 15 bases spanning the gap. In DNA, the CDR3 is TGTGCCAGCTCACCCCGAGCAGGGGTATTTGAGCAGTTCTTC. Amino acid sequence: CASSPRAGVFEQFF.

This clonotype was detected a few times. The chain links TRBV7-9 to TRBJ2-5, with 10 bases identical to TRBD2. Per the germline V gene, CDR1 is SEHNR and CDR2 is FQNEAQ (reference sequence). V lost 3 bases to trimming and J lost 5 bases; unmatched junction nucleotides: 9. The CDR3 runs to 16 residues. The DNA of the CDR3 is TGTGCCAGCAGCTTCGTAAGCGGGAGGGCCTTGGAGACCCAGTACTTC. It specifies CASSFVSGRALETQYF.

This clonotype was recorded many times. The chain uses TRBV28 and TRBJ2-7; 8 bases map to TRBD1. J gave up 13 bases and V 3 bases, and 11 bases lay outside the gene matches. CDR1 MDHEN and CDR2 SYDVKM come from the germline V gene. The CDR3 covers 13 residues. For the CDR3, the DNA is TGTGCCAGCAGTTTTGCGTCCACGGGACAGGACTACTTC. This gives the protein CASSFASTGQDYF.

Ten or more counts support this clonotype. V is TRBV5-1 and J is TRBJ2-1; D gene ambiguous. Germline-derived CDR1 and CDR2 are SGHRS and YFSETQ. The V gene lost 0 bases and the J gene lost 7 bases, with 11 bases spanning the gap. The CDR3 covers 14 residues. Here the CDR3 reads CASSLEVPGNEQFF. CDR3 DNA: TGCGCCAGCAGCTTGGAGGTTCCCGGTAATGAGCAGTTCTTC.

This clonotype was detected a few times. V gene TRBV28 combines with J gene TRBJ1-5; D gene unclear. Trimming took 5 bases from V and 3 from J, leaving 11 bases between them. Germline CDR1 and CDR2: MDHEN and SYDVKM. The CDR3 consists of 14 residues. CDR3 protein: CASSPTSPNQPQHF. CDR3 DNA: TGTGCCAGCAGTCCCACCAGCCCCAATCAGCCCCAGCATTTT.

This clonotype was observed at least ten times. The gene calls are TRBV7-2 and TRBJ2-5, with D unclear. Germline assignment: CDR1 SGHTA and CDR2 FQGNSA. This CDR3 contains 11 residues. Trimming left V 7 bases short and J 1 base short, with 4 bases between. CDR3 sequence: CASTSQETQYF. CDR3 in DNA: TGTGCCAGCACCAGCCAAGAGACCCAGTACTTC.

There are a few counts of this clonotype. The chain combines TRBV6-5 with TRBJ2-7; 9 bases align to TRBD1. J was trimmed by 1 base and V by 1 base; bases with no gene match: 8. The CDR3 contains 17 residues. CDR1 and CDR2 (germline): MNHEY, SVGAGI. The CDR3 coding sequence is TGTGCCAGCAGTTACTACCCTCGACAGGGGGAATCCTACGAGCAGTACTTC. This codes for CASSYYPRQGESYEQYF.

The chain uses TRBV12-3 or TRBV12-4 and TRBJ2-1; D is unresolved. This CDR3 region has 12 residues. V was clipped by 2 bases and J by 10 bases, with 9 bases between them. CDR3 residues: CASSLSVEEQFF. CDR3 coding DNA: TGTGCCAGCAGTTTAAGCGTGGAGGAGCAGTTCTTC.

This clonotype was detected only a few times. This chain links TRBV12-3 or TRBV12-4 with TRBJ2-4; TRBD1 matches at 7 bases. This CDR3 region has 12 residues. J was trimmed by 6 bases and V by 7 bases; bases with no gene match: 3. The CDR3 DNA is TGTGCCAGCACCAGGGGGATAAACATTCAGTACTTC. Translation: CASTRGINIQYF.

This clonotype was seen ten or more times. The rearrangement uses TRBV29-1 and TRBJ2-7; D is uncertain. The CDR3 has 12 amino acids. Germline-derived CDR1 and CDR2 are SQVTM and ANQGSEA. Trimming took off 4 bases at V and 3 bases at J, with 10 bases between the two ends. CDR3 protein: CSVGNIGYEQYF. DNA of the CDR3: TGCAGCGTTGGCAACATTGGCTACGAGCAGTACTTC.

The sample holds many counts of this clonotype. V is TRBV4-1 and J is TRBJ2-3, with D possibly matching TRBD2 (5 bases). Trimming removed 2 bases from V and 8 bases from J, with 11 bases in between. Looked up from germline, CDR1 is MGHRA and CDR2 is YSYEKL. This CDR3 comprises 13 residues. The CDR3 region is CASSQMRGSTQYF. The CDR3 coding sequence is TGCGCCAGCAGCCAAATGAGAGGGTCTACGCAGTATTTT.